This TCR beta chain was sequenced for a study of blood T cell repertoires in COVID-19. About the research overall: PBMCs, B-cell-depleted T cells, or T cells provided the cDNA or gDNA that made up the material.

Germline V gives CDR1 LNHDA, CDR2 SQIVND (reference sequence). V was trimmed by 1 base and J by 0 bases, leaving 19 bases between them. There are 19 residues in the CDR3. TCRdb's copy holds only in-frame clones and misses some; the assay was immunoSEQ multiplex PCR. The sample yields 65,000 or so clones, just under 85% seen once. There are a few counts of this clone. The clonotype originates from a man aged 55 to 70 with acute or convalescent COVID-19. The chain has TRBV19 and TRBJ1-3, with D uncertain. Sequenced sample: peripheral blood. The CDR3 reads CASSIAPTLRPHSGNTIYF. CDR3 DNA sequence: TGTGCCAGTAGTATAGCGCCGACACTTAGACCGCACTCTGGAAACACCATATATTTT. Together with reference TRBV19 and TRBJ1-3, the CDR3 gives the full variable domain: DGGITQSPKYLFRKEGQNVTLSCEQNLNHDAMYWYRQDPGQGLRLIYYSQIVNDFQKGDIAEGYSVSREKKESFPLTVTSAQKNPTAFYLCASSIAPTLRPHSGNTIYFGEGSWLTVV.